This T cell receptor (beta chain) is drawn from a study of cytomegalovirus exposure and HLA in healthy donors. For the study at large: An earlier analysis identified more than 90 million unique TCR beta sequences in 150 million to 200 million T cells.

PCR involved 60 Vbeta and 13 Jbeta primers. Assay: immunoSEQ multiplex PCR; the TCRdb copy retains only in-frame clones and omits some. The sample includes over 85,000 clones, roughly 8.2% of them seen just once. Overall study findings and caveats: Common viral pathogens seemed, in a later analysis, to connect with several of the most significant clusters. What was likely a sequencing artifact was a cluster of highly shared sequence variants. A later look showed TCR association rates differing by HLA locus, highest for DRB1 and lowest for HLA-C.

This clone was found a few times. Its antigen remains unknown. Specimen: PBMCs. The origin of this receptor is a man in his forties or fifties in good health and CMV-seronegative.

The CDR3 loop reads CASSEALTEQFF. CDR3 coding DNA: TGTGCCAGCAGTGAAGCGCTTACAGAGCAGTTCTTC. The chain combines TRBV6-1 with TRBJ2-1; D gene ambiguous. The V and J ends lost 0 bases and 10 bases respectively, with 7 bases between them. The germline V gene has CDR1 MNHNS and CDR2 SASEGT. This CDR3 comprises 12 residues.